Listed below are T cell receptor beta chains from one sample, sequenced in a study of blood T cell repertoires in COVID-19. Method: immunoSEQ multiplex PCR; TCRdb's copy keeps in-frame clones and lacks some. The sample holds more than 150,000 clones, less than 90% seen once. Source material: PBMCs or T cells enriched from blood (not recorded which). The receptor set was obtained from a woman aged 50 to 60 who had recovered from COVID-19. CDR3s include the opening cysteine and the closing phenylalanine or tryptophan. Each record gives: V gene, J gene, D gene, clone size, CDR3 DNA, CDR3 protein. D genes are given only for firm matches. For some rows the clone size is stated as once, few or many, or as a class when expanded; others skip it.

>TRBV7-2|TRBJ1-2|TRBD1|NA
TGTGCCAGCAGTCAAAACCCGGGACAGGGGAACGGCTACACCTTC
CASSQNPGQGNGYTF
>TRBV18|TRBJ2-3|TRBD1|NA
TGTGCCAGCTCACCCGAAGAGACAGGGGGCAGGAGCACAGATACGCAGTATTTT
CASSPEETGGRSTDTQYF
>TRBV28|TRBJ1-2|NA|once
TGTGCCAGCAGTTCGCCAGGCAGCAACTCCTATGGCTACACCTTC
CASSSPGSNSYGYTF
>TRBV7-9|TRBJ2-7|TRBD1|NA
TGTGCCAGCAGCTTAGGAGGGACAGGGCGCGAGCAGTACTTC
CASSLGGTGREQYF
>TRBV2|TRBJ2-1|TRBD1|once
TGTGCCAGCAGGGAACAGGGGTTAACCTACAATGAGCAGTTCTTC
CASREQGLTYNEQFF
>TRBV3-1/TRBV3-2|TRBJ2-1|NA|NA
TGTGCCAGCAGCCATTTGGGGGGAGCAGGTCGCAATGAGCAGTTCTTC
CASSHLGGAGRNEQFF
>TRBV5-8|TRBJ1-6|TRBD1|once
TGTGCCAGCAGCTTGTTGGGACAGGGGATGGGTTCACCCCTCCACTTT
CASSLLGQGMGSPLHF
>TRBV28|TRBJ1-6|NA|NA
TGTGCCAGCAGTCCACCCCAGGGGTCTAATTCACCCCTCCACTTT
CASSPPQGSNSPLHF
>TRBV29-1|TRBJ1-2|NA|NA
TGCAGCGTCGCCGATACAGGGTATGGCTACACCTTC
CSVADTGYGYTF
>TRBV2|TRBJ2-3|TRBD2|NA
TGTGCCAGCAGCGTTAGCGGGGCTAGCACAGATACGCAGTATTTT
CASSVSGASTDTQYF
>TRBV29-1|TRBJ2-3|TRBD1|NA
TGCAGCGCCGATGACAGGGGGGGGACAGATACGCAGTATTTT
CSADDRGGTDTQYF
>TRBV12-3/TRBV12-4|TRBJ1-2|NA|NA
TGTGCCAGCAGTTTAACCGGGAACTATGGCTACACCTTC
CASSLTGNYGYTF
>TRBV27|TRBJ2-2|NA|NA
TGTGCCAGCAGTTCTACTCAGGGGTTGTCCACCGGGGAGCTGTTTTTT
CASSSTQGLSTGELFF
>TRBV5-1|TRBJ2-7|NA|NA
TGCGCCAGCAGCTTAAGCGCCTACGAGCAGTACTTC
CASSLSAYEQYF